Listed below are T cell receptor beta chains from one sample, sequenced in a study of cytomegalovirus exposure and HLA in healthy donors. Assay: immunoSEQ multiplex PCR; the TCRdb copy retains only in-frame clones and omits some. The sample shows 150,000 to 200,000 clones, under 9.5% of them seen only once. Material for sequencing was PBMCs. The receptors shown here come from a woman aged 25 to 39 in good health and CMV-seropositive. Both conserved end residues are part of each CDR3. A D gene is named only where the DNA matches it firmly. Size tells how often a clone was seen (once, few, many) or the class of an expanded clone, and some rows leave it out.

V gene	clone size	D gene	J gene	CDR3 DNA	CDR3 protein
TRBV7-9	NA	TRBD1	TRBJ1-1	TGTGCCAGCAGCTGGACAGGGATTGTGAACACTGAAGCTTTCTTT	CASSWTGIVNTEAFF
TRBV11-2	NA	TRBD1	TRBJ2-3	TGTGCCAGCAGCCTCACGACAGGGACCGAAGATACGCAGTATTTT	CASSLTTGTEDTQYF
TRBV10-1	NA	NA	TRBJ2-7	TGCGCCAGCAGTGCGCAGGCATCCTTACCATACGAGCAGTACTTC	CASSAQASLPYEQYF
TRBV10-2	few	NA	TRBJ2-7	TGCGCCAGCAGTGATCCCCTCGTCTCGAGGCAGTACTTC	CASSDPLVSRQYF
TRBV5-4	few	NA	TRBJ1-4	TGTGCCAGCAGCTTAGGTGAAAAACTATTTTTT	CASSLGEKLFF
TRBV11-2	NA	TRBD2	TRBJ2-1	TGTGCCAGCAGCTTAGCACTAGCGGGAGGCTACAATGAGCAGTTCTTC	CASSLALAGGYNEQFF
TRBV7-6	few	NA	TRBJ1-3	TGTGCCAGCAGCCAACAGGGAATCTCTGGAAACACCATATATTTT	CASSQQGISGNTIYF
TRBV6-1	NA	NA	TRBJ1-5	TGTGCCAGCAGGCCACAGGGTAACAGCAATCAGCCCCAGCATTTT	CASRPQGNSNQPQHF
TRBV11-2	few	TRBD1	TRBJ1-2	TGTGCCAGCAGCCCCTTCCTCGGACAGGTCGACCTCAAGGATGGCTACACCTTC	CASSPFLGQVDLKDGYTF
TRBV5-1	NA	NA	TRBJ2-7	TGCGCCAGCAGCCTGAGGGACTCCTACGAGCAGTACTTC	CASSLRDSYEQYF
TRBV5-1	NA	NA	TRBJ2-2	TGCGCCAGCAGCTTAACTCTCCGAGGGTCCCAACGGGAGCTGTTTTTT	CASSLTLRGSQRELFF
TRBV6-6	few	NA	TRBJ2-6	TGTGCCAGCCTTCAGGGGACAGGGGCCAACGTCCTGACTTTC	CASLQGTGANVLTF
TRBV4-1	few	TRBD1	TRBJ1-2	TGCGCCAGCAGCCCATCGGGACAGGGATGGGATGGCTACACCTTC	CASSPSGQGWDGYTF
TRBV21-1	NA	NA	TRBJ1-2	TGTGCCAGCACCCGGGACAGGGTGGACGGCTACACCTTC	CASTRDRVDGYTF
TRBV2	few	NA	TRBJ2-5	TGTGCCAGCAGTGAAGGAAAGGGGCGGCTTCCCCAAGAGACCCAGTACTTC	CASSEGKGRLPQETQYF
TRBV6-6	few	TRBD1	TRBJ1-6	TGTGCCAGCAGTTACCCGACAGGGCGGGTCGCTTCACCCCTCCACTTT	CASSYPTGRVASPLHF
TRBV6-6	NA	TRBD1	TRBJ2-7	TGTGCCAGCAGTTATTCCCGCCCGACAGGGGACGAGCAGTACTTC	CASSYSRPTGDEQYF
TRBV5-8	NA	TRBD2	TRBJ2-2	TGTGCCAGCAGCTTGGCGCGGGGGGTCTTGTCCGGGGAGCTGTTTTTT	CASSLARGVLSGELFF
TRBV21-1	few	NA	TRBJ2-7	TGTGCCAGCAGCGCCCCCGGGACAGGGGGCCACGAGCAGTACTTC	CASSAPGTGGHEQYF
TRBV4-1	NA	NA	TRBJ2-7	TGCGCCAGCAGACTTCTCCTAGGGGGAGCGGGAAGGGGCGAGCAGTACTTC	CASRLLLGGAGRGEQYF
TRBV11-3	few	NA	TRBJ2-1	TGTGCCAGCAGCTTAGGAGGGTACAATGAGCAGTTCTTC	CASSLGGYNEQFF
TRBV29-1	few	NA	TRBJ1-2	TGCAGCACACCACCGGACGGGAATAGAGGTGGCTACACCTTC	CSTPPDGNRGGYTF
TRBV19	NA	NA	TRBJ2-5	TGTGCCAGTAGCTACCAGCCGGGTCCTCAAGAGACCCAGTACTTC	CASSYQPGPQETQYF
TRBV29-1	NA	TRBD2	TRBJ2-7	TGCAGCGTTGAAGGGCCGGGAGGCGAGCAGTACTTC	CSVEGPGGEQYF
TRBV4-1	few	NA	TRBJ1-4	TGCGCCAGCAGCCAAGATCAGGGCCCCAGGGAACTGTTTTTT	CASSQDQGPRELFF
TRBV11-2	few	TRBD2	TRBJ2-7	TGTGCCAGCAGCTTAGGGGGACTAGCGGGATACGAGCAGTACTTC	CASSLGGLAGYEQYF
TRBV28	NA	NA	TRBJ2-3	TGTGCCAGCAGTCCCGCGGGGACAGCACAAGATACGCAGTATTTT	CASSPAGTAQDTQYF
TRBV6-4	NA	TRBD2	TRBJ2-7	TGTGCCAGCAGTGTTGAGACTAGCGGGGGTTACGAGCAGTACTTC	CASSVETSGGYEQYF
TRBV5-1	NA	NA	TRBJ2-7	TGCGCCAGCAGCTTGGTATTAGCCGAAGAGCAGCACTTC	CASSLVLAEEQHF
TRBV5-1	few	TRBD1	TRBJ1-2	TGCGCCAGCAGCTTACGGACAGCAGGGGGTGGCTACACCTTC	CASSLRTAGGGYTF
TRBV6-6	few	NA	TRBJ2-2	TGTGCCAGCAGTTACAGACACTCGAAAGGCACCGGGGAGCTGTTTTTT	CASSYRHSKGTGELFF
TRBV5-8	NA	NA	TRBJ1-3	TGTGCCAGCAGCTTAGGACAGCTTAACTCTGGAAACACCATATATTTT	CASSLGQLNSGNTIYF
TRBV7-6	NA	NA	TRBJ2-1	TGTGCCAGCAGCTTACAGGCCGGGACTGGCGGCATAGAGCAGTTCTTC	CASSLQAGTGGIEQFF
TRBV19	NA	NA	TRBJ2-1	TGTGCCAGTAGTATGCAGGGCTGGCCTCGCTCCTACAATGAGCAGTTCTTC	CASSMQGWPRSYNEQFF
TRBV5-4	NA	TRBD2	TRBJ2-7	TGTGCCAGCAGCTTGGCGGAAGCGGGGCTAAGCTCCTACGAGCAGTACTTC	CASSLAEAGLSSYEQYF
TRBV27	NA	NA	TRBJ1-5	TGTGCCAGCAGTTTGTCTTATAGCAATCAGCACCAGCATTTT	CASSLSYSNQHQHF
TRBV10-1	few	TRBD2	TRBJ2-1	TGCGCCAGCAGAGCCGAGCGACTAGCGGGATACCCTTCCTACAATGAGCAGTTCTTC	CASRAERLAGYPSYNEQFF
TRBV6-5	few	TRBD1	TRBJ2-7	TGTGCCGGGCCCGGACAGGGCCACTACGAGCAGTACTTC	CAGPGQGHYEQYF
TRBV5-5	NA	TRBD1	TRBJ1-2	TGTGCCAGCAGCCTGACAGGGCCGGGGGATGGCTACACCTTC	CASSLTGPGDGYTF
TRBV25-1	NA	TRBD1	TRBJ1-2	TGTGCCAGCACCGAGACCGAACAGGGGAGCTACACCTTC	CASTETEQGSYTF
TRBV6-5	few	TRBD1	TRBJ1-2	TGTGCCAGCACCCTAACAGGGGACTATGGCTACACCTTC	CASTLTGDYGYTF
TRBV9	few	NA	TRBJ1-5	TGTGCCAGCAGCGTTGGGGACACTAATCAGCCCCAGCATTTT	CASSVGDTNQPQHF